This T cell receptor beta chain was sequenced for a study of T cells after yellow fever vaccination. TCRdb re-derived calls from the 5' RACE reads in MiXCR, one entry per CDR3 protein. Of some 200,000 distinct CDR3 sequences listed, approximately 11% are singletons. This clonotype was counted a few times. The source is a man aged 18 to 30 who received the YFV17D yellow fever vaccine. Sequenced material: CD8+ T cells sorted from PBMCs, taken 15 days after the yellow fever booster vaccination.

Written as DNA, the CDR3 is TGTGCCAGCAGCTTAAGGACTCTTCAAGAGACCCAGTACTTC. This translates into CASSLRTLQETQYF. The chain combines TRBV7-2 with TRBJ2-5; TRBD2 might be the D (5 bases). The CDR3 length is 14 residues. The V end was cut by 2 bases, the J end by 2 bases, with 9 bases between. Per the germline V gene, CDR1 is SGHTA and CDR2 is FQGNSA.